This entry concerns a single T cell receptor (beta chain). Antigen: not known. The data derive from a study of T cell responses to AZD1222 COVID-19 vaccine. The J segment lost 7 bases and the V segment lost 0 bases, leaving 12 bases of the junction unmatched. Germline V gene lookup returns CDR1 LGHNA and CDR2 YSLEER. The CDR3 spans 16 residues. Clones were read by immunoSEQ multiplex PCR, and TCRdb kept only the in-frame ones, dropping some. The sample consists of roughly 150,000 clones, 90% of them appearing once. Study-wide results and limits: Females made up more of the donors, who were largely white British, and clonal diversity may have come out too low. Close to half of spike-specific TCRs reportedly recognize unmutated variant regions.

Doses given second, at about 4 or about 12 weeks, were pooled. V usage is TRBV4-3 and J usage is TRBJ2-7; 7 nucleotides line up with TRBD2. This receptor was identified in an adult who received the AZD1222 COVID-19 vaccine. The sample in question was peripheral blood, obtained 28 days after the second AZD1222 dose. The CDR3 bases are TGCGCCAGCAGCCAAGAGGGAGCGGGAACGACTAGGGAGCAGTACTTC. Amino acid sequence: CASSQEGAGTTREQYF.